The source of this T cell receptor (beta chain) is a study of a mutant IDH1 vaccine in newly diagnosed glioma. Study at large: Sex among treated patients split 62.5% male, roughly 38% female; mean age was approximately 40 years. Patients were pretreated with radiotherapy, temozolomide, or both, mostly both.

The CDR3 sequence is 16 residues long. Per germline, CDR1 SNHLY and CDR2 FYNNEI. J was trimmed by 10 bases and V by 2 bases; bases with no gene match: 13. Produced via immunoSEQ multiplex PCR; TCRdb's table is partial and in-frame only. The table lists around 57,000 clones, approximately 80% of them singletons. Time point here: week 35, safety follow-up. Every vaccination contained 300 ug of the mutant IDH1 20-mer peptide and was paired with topical imiquimod. Vaccination of patients was performed eight times, in weeks 1, 3, 5, 7, 11, 15, 19 and 23. Note on this clone: The antigen remains unidentified.

This sample comprised PBMCs, obtained from a glioma patient whose treatment included an IDH1 peptide vaccine. The source is a man aged 25 to 40 with glioma. The chain combines TRBV2 with TRBJ2-1, with TRBD2 matching 8 bases. The CDR3 DNA is TGTGCCAGCAGTGAATCTTCCGGGACTAGGATTTGGGAGCAGTTCTTC. Amino acid sequence: CASSESSGTRIWEQFF. Drawing the rest from reference TRBV2 and TRBJ2-1, the complete variable domain is EPEVTQTPSHQVTQMGQEVILRCVPISNHLYFYWYRQILGQKVEFLVSFYNNEISEKSEIFDDQFSVERPDGSNFTLKIRSTKLEDSAMYFCASSESSGTRIWEQFFGPGTRLTVL.